The rows below give T cell receptor beta chains drawn from one sample of a study of spatial heterogeneity in lung cancer. TCRdb re-called the 5' RACE reads with MiXCR, one entry per CDR3 protein. The sample has about 23,000 distinct CDR3 sequences; around 4.8% are singletons. Sequences were derived from lung tumor tissue, sampled at surgery. All receptors derive from a male donor with early-stage non-small cell lung cancer. The CDR3 runs from the conserved cysteine through the conserved F or W. D genes are given only for firm matches. Size is stated for part of the rows, as once, few or many counts, or as a class when the clone is expanded.

J gene: TRBJ2-3
V gene: TRBV6-2/TRBV6-3
D gene: TRBD1
clone size: many
CDR3 protein: CASRGTGKVVGTQYF
CDR3 DNA: TGTGCCAGCAGGGGGACAGGTAAAGTCGTCGGTACGCAGTATTTT

J gene: TRBJ1-5
V gene: TRBV2
D gene: -
clone size: many
CDR3 protein: CASSDSSNQPQHF
CDR3 DNA: TGTGCCAGCAGTGACAGTAGCAATCAGCCCCAGCATTTT

J gene: TRBJ1-1
V gene: TRBV2
D gene: TRBD1
clone size: many
CDR3 protein: CASRGTVEAFF
CDR3 DNA: TGTGCCAGCAGAGGGACAGTAGAAGCTTTCTTT

J gene: TRBJ2-1
V gene: TRBV7-2
D gene: -
clone size: -
CDR3 protein: CASSGLGLAFDEQFF
CDR3 DNA: TGTGCCAGCAGCGGCTTAGGGCTAGCTTTCGATGAGCAGTTCTTC

J gene: TRBJ1-6
V gene: TRBV9
D gene: -
clone size: many
CDR3 protein: CASSLEGNNSPLHF
CDR3 DNA: TGTGCCAGCAGCCTGGAGGGAAACAATTCACCCCTCCACTTT

J gene: TRBJ1-1
V gene: TRBV28
D gene: -
clone size: many
CDR3 protein: CASSPPVRKDTEAFF
CDR3 DNA: TGTGCCAGCAGCCCTCCCGTGCGCAAAGACACTGAAGCTTTCTTT

J gene: TRBJ1-1
V gene: TRBV6-1
D gene: TRBD1
clone size: many
CDR3 protein: CASSALHGTGSEAFF
CDR3 DNA: TGTGCCAGCAGCGCTCTTCACGGGACAGGATCTGAAGCTTTCTTT

J gene: TRBJ2-3
V gene: TRBV7-8
D gene: TRBD2
clone size: many
CDR3 protein: CASSSNSGGADTQYF
CDR3 DNA: TGTGCCAGCAGCTCTAATAGCGGGGGGGCAGATACGCAGTATTTT

J gene: TRBJ2-7
V gene: TRBV5-1
D gene: TRBD1
clone size: many
CDR3 protein: CASRDSETYEQYF
CDR3 DNA: TGCGCCAGTCGGGACAGTGAGACCTACGAGCAGTACTTC

J gene: TRBJ2-7
V gene: TRBV3-1
D gene: -
clone size: many
CDR3 protein: CASSQVGRGNEQYF
CDR3 DNA: TGTGCCAGCAGCCAAGTGGGGCGCGGTAACGAGCAGTACTTC

J gene: TRBJ2-1
V gene: TRBV6-2/TRBV6-3
D gene: -
clone size: few
CDR3 protein: CASSYLGDSLAFF
CDR3 DNA: TGTGCCAGCAGTTACCTCGGGGACTCTTTGGCGTTCTTC

J gene: TRBJ2-5
V gene: TRBV7-2
D gene: -
clone size: few
CDR3 protein: CASSSGLQETQYF
CDR3 DNA: TGTGCCAGCAGCTCCGGCCTCCAAGAGACCCAGTACTTC

J gene: TRBJ2-1
V gene: TRBV5-1
D gene: -
clone size: many
CDR3 protein: CASSTQGVADNEQFF
CDR3 DNA: TGCGCCAGCAGCACGCAGGGCGTCGCGGACAATGAGCAGTTCTTC

J gene: TRBJ2-6
V gene: TRBV15
D gene: -
clone size: many
CDR3 protein: CATSSLRGSGANVLTF
CDR3 DNA: TGTGCCACCAGCAGCCTCCGAGGATCTGGGGCCAACGTCCTGACTTTC

J gene: TRBJ2-2
V gene: TRBV27
D gene: -
clone size: many
CDR3 protein: CASSFFGRGSGELFF
CDR3 DNA: TGTGCCAGCAGTTTTTTCGGGAGAGGTAGCGGGGAGCTGTTTTTT

J gene: TRBJ1-4
V gene: TRBV15
D gene: -
clone size: many
CDR3 protein: CATSRLGGGEKLFF
CDR3 DNA: TGTGCCACCAGCAGACTAGGGGGAGGGGAAAAACTGTTTTTT

J gene: TRBJ2-1
V gene: TRBV7-9
D gene: -
clone size: many
CDR3 protein: CASPSDFDEQFF
CDR3 DNA: TGTGCCAGCCCCTCGGACTTCGATGAGCAGTTCTTC

J gene: TRBJ2-7
V gene: TRBV2
D gene: -
clone size: many
CDR3 protein: CASERAYEQYF
CDR3 DNA: TGTGCCTCCGAACGGGCCTACGAGCAGTACTTC

J gene: TRBJ2-1
V gene: TRBV20-1
D gene: TRBD2
clone size: many
CDR3 protein: CSAKQRGGPYNEQFF
CDR3 DNA: TGCAGTGCCAAGCAGCGGGGGGGCCCCTACAATGAGCAGTTCTTC

J gene: TRBJ1-6
V gene: TRBV5-1
D gene: -
clone size: medium-sized
CDR3 protein: CASSLENSPLHF
CDR3 DNA: TGCGCCAGCAGCTTGGAGAATTCACCCCTCCACTTT

J gene: TRBJ2-3
V gene: TRBV6-2/TRBV6-3
D gene: TRBD1
clone size: many
CDR3 protein: CASRKTGFVTDTQYF
CDR3 DNA: TGTGCCAGCAGGAAGACAGGGTTCGTTACAGATACGCAGTATTTT

J gene: TRBJ2-7
V gene: TRBV20-1
D gene: TRBD1
clone size: -
CDR3 protein: CSAAPSGTVFSYEQYF
CDR3 DNA: TGCAGTGCTGCCCCCTCCGGGACAGTCTTTTCCTACGAGCAGTACTTC

J gene: TRBJ2-3
V gene: TRBV29-1
D gene: TRBD2
clone size: many
CDR3 protein: CSVTSGGHSTDTQYF
CDR3 DNA: TGCAGCGTGACTAGCGGGGGCCACAGCACAGATACGCAGTATTTT

J gene: TRBJ2-5
V gene: TRBV3-1
D gene: -
clone size: many
CDR3 protein: CASSRLDHEETQYF
CDR3 DNA: TGTGCCAGCAGCCGGCTGGACCACGAGGAGACCCAGTACTTC

J gene: TRBJ1-4
V gene: TRBV2
D gene: -
clone size: medium-sized
CDR3 protein: CASMFQGEEKLFF
CDR3 DNA: TGTGCCAGCATGTTCCAGGGCGAGGAAAAACTGTTTTTT

J gene: TRBJ2-2
V gene: TRBV2
D gene: TRBD1
clone size: -
CDR3 protein: CASSAGGGGELFF
CDR3 DNA: TGTGCCAGCAGCGCAGGGGGTGGCGGGGAGCTGTTTTTT

J gene: TRBJ2-1
V gene: TRBV20-1
D gene: TRBD2
clone size: many
CDR3 protein: CSAPTRGGFSGEQFF
CDR3 DNA: TGCAGTGCTCCCACACGGGGGGGATTCTCGGGGGAGCAGTTCTTC

J gene: TRBJ2-3
V gene: TRBV6-5
D gene: -
clone size: many
CDR3 protein: CASSSPGDTDTQYF
CDR3 DNA: TGTGCCAGCAGCTCTCCGGGTGACACAGATACGCAGTATTTT

J gene: TRBJ1-5
V gene: TRBV6-1
D gene: -
clone size: many
CDR3 protein: CASREGGNQPQHF
CDR3 DNA: TGTGCCAGCAGGGAGGGAGGGAATCAGCCCCAGCATTTT

J gene: TRBJ1-5
V gene: TRBV9
D gene: -
clone size: medium-sized
CDR3 protein: CASSRRESNQPQHF
CDR3 DNA: TGTGCCAGCAGTCGCAGAGAGAGCAATCAGCCCCAGCATTTT

J gene: TRBJ2-1
V gene: TRBV5-1
D gene: TRBD2
clone size: once
CDR3 protein: CASSLARGRDNEQFF
CDR3 DNA: TGCGCCAGCAGCTTGGCACGCGGGAGGGACAATGAGCAGTTCTTC

J gene: TRBJ2-1
V gene: TRBV6-6
D gene: TRBD2
clone size: few
CDR3 protein: CASRTSGRWGSYNEQFF
CDR3 DNA: TGTGCCAGTCGTACTAGCGGGAGGTGGGGCTCCTACAATGAGCAGTTCTTC

J gene: TRBJ2-3
V gene: TRBV24-1
D gene: TRBD2
clone size: many
CDR3 protein: CATSDNLAGDTQYF
CDR3 DNA: TGTGCCACCAGTGATAACCTAGCGGGAGATACGCAGTATTTT

J gene: TRBJ2-3
V gene: TRBV5-6
D gene: -
clone size: many
CDR3 protein: CASSLGASDTQYF
CDR3 DNA: TGTGCCAGCAGCTTGGGGGCAAGTGATACGCAGTATTTT

J gene: TRBJ2-1
V gene: TRBV14
D gene: TRBD2
clone size: many
CDR3 protein: CASSQEGQMETSGFSYNEQFF
CDR3 DNA: TGTGCCAGCAGCCAAGAGGGACAGATGGAAACTAGCGGGTTCTCCTACAATGAGCAGTTCTTC

J gene: TRBJ1-4
V gene: TRBV20-1
D gene: TRBD1
clone size: many
CDR3 protein: CSAREPQGRKLFF
CDR3 DNA: TGCAGTGCTAGAGAACCACAGGGGCGAAAACTGTTTTTT

J gene: TRBJ1-5
V gene: TRBV20-1
D gene: -
clone size: many
CDR3 protein: CSAMAGMDQPQHF
CDR3 DNA: TGCAGTGCTATGGCGGGGATGGATCAGCCCCAGCATTTT

J gene: TRBJ2-7
V gene: TRBV13
D gene: TRBD2
clone size: many
CDR3 protein: CASSLRWGLASEQYF
CDR3 DNA: TGTGCCAGCAGCTTGCGCTGGGGACTAGCCTCCGAGCAGTACTTC

J gene: TRBJ2-3
V gene: TRBV5-1
D gene: -
clone size: -
CDR3 protein: CASSLARTAAADTQYF
CDR3 DNA: TGCGCCAGCAGCTTGGCTCGGACAGCGGCTGCAGATACGCAGTATTTT

J gene: TRBJ1-2
V gene: TRBV19
D gene: TRBD1
clone size: few
CDR3 protein: CASSMATGYGYTF
CDR3 DNA: TGTGCCAGTAGTATGGCGACAGGGTACGGCTACACCTTC

J gene: TRBJ2-7
V gene: TRBV14
D gene: -
clone size: few
CDR3 protein: CASSQMGQAEQYF
CDR3 DNA: TGTGCCAGCAGCCAAATGGGTCAGGCCGAGCAGTACTTC

J gene: TRBJ2-3
V gene: TRBV5-4
D gene: -
clone size: many
CDR3 protein: CASSFRNQGADTQYF
CDR3 DNA: TGTGCCAGCAGCTTTAGGAATCAGGGAGCAGATACGCAGTATTTT

J gene: TRBJ2-5
V gene: TRBV7-2
D gene: -
clone size: many
CDR3 protein: CASSLGLGTLETQYF
CDR3 DNA: TGTGCCAGCAGCTTAGGGCTAGGTACTCTAGAGACCCAGTACTTC

J gene: TRBJ2-7
V gene: TRBV5-6
D gene: -
clone size: medium-sized
CDR3 protein: CASSTRGFSYEQYF
CDR3 DNA: TGTGCCAGCAGCACACGGGGTTTCTCCTACGAGCAGTACTTC

J gene: TRBJ2-5
V gene: TRBV5-1
D gene: -
clone size: many
CDR3 protein: CASSRGPQETQYF
CDR3 DNA: TGCGCCAGCAGCCGGGGACCCCAAGAGACCCAGTACTTC

J gene: TRBJ1-1
V gene: TRBV20-1
D gene: -
clone size: many
CDR3 protein: CSARPRRGNTEAFF
CDR3 DNA: TGCAGTGCTAGACCACGGAGGGGTAACACTGAAGCTTTCTTT

J gene: TRBJ2-4
V gene: TRBV10-3
D gene: TRBD1
clone size: many
CDR3 protein: CAISPGTVNIQYF
CDR3 DNA: TGTGCCATCAGCCCCGGGACAGTAAACATTCAGTACTTC

J gene: TRBJ1-1
V gene: TRBV11-2
D gene: -
clone size: many
CDR3 protein: CASSSPLGPNTEAFF
CDR3 DNA: TGTGCCAGCAGCTCCCCGCTAGGGCCGAACACTGAAGCTTTCTTT

J gene: TRBJ1-5
V gene: TRBV28
D gene: TRBD1
clone size: many
CDR3 protein: CASRGTAGRQPQHF
CDR3 DNA: TGTGCCAGCAGGGGGACAGCCGGACGGCAGCCCCAGCATTTT

J gene: TRBJ2-2
V gene: TRBV20-1
D gene: TRBD1
clone size: few
CDR3 protein: CSATPGTGLDGELFF
CDR3 DNA: TGCAGTGCTACGCCCGGGACAGGGTTAGACGGGGAGCTGTTTTTT

J gene: TRBJ1-1
V gene: TRBV27
D gene: -
clone size: medium-sized
CDR3 protein: CASSFRGF
CDR3 DNA: TGTGCCAGCAGTTTTAGGGGCTTT